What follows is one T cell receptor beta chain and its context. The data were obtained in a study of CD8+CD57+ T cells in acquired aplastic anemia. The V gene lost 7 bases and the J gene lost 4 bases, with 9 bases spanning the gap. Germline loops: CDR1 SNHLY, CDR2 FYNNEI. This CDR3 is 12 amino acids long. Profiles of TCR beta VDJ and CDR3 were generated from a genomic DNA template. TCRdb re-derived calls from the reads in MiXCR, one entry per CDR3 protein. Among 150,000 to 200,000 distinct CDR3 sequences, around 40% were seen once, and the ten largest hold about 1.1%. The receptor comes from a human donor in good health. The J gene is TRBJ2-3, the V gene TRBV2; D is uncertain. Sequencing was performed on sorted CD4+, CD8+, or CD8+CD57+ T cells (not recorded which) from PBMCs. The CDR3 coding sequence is TGTGCCAGCAACGTAGGGCCAGATACGCAGTATTTT. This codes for CASNVGPDTQYF.